This is a list of T cell receptor beta chains from one sample in a study of blood T cell repertoires in COVID-19. TCRdb's table, derived via immunoSEQ multiplex PCR, lists solely in-frame clones and lacks some. The sample yields 150,000 or so clones, roughly 87% seen once. The sample comprised PBMCs or T cells enriched from blood (not recorded which). Every receptor here comes from a human donor with acute COVID-19. The donor label of this sample is uncertain. Each CDR3 is given with its conserved first and last residue. The D gene is left open where the match is weak. Part of the rows lack a size; the others show once, few, many or a class for expanded clones.

J,V,D,size,DNA,CDR3
TRBJ2-3,TRBV2,.,.,TGTGCCAGCAGTGTCTCAGGGTCAGATACGCAGTATTTT,CASSVSGSDTQYF
TRBJ2-3,TRBV2,.,.,TGTGCCAGCAGTGAACAGGCGGGAGATACGCAGTATTTT,CASSEQAGDTQYF
TRBJ1-1,TRBV28,TRBD1,.,TGTGCCAGCCGTTACGACCCGACAGGGGAAACGATCTTT,CASRYDPTGETIF
TRBJ1-4,TRBV5-1,.,.,TGCGCCAGCAGCGGCCTCCCCCTGGCCGCGGGGCAGATTAATGAAAAACTGTTTTTT,CASSGLPLAAGQINEKLFF
TRBJ1-1,TRBV5-6,TRBD1,few,TGTGCCAGCAGCGAACAGGGGGCGCCGAGTGAAGCTTTCTTT,CASSEQGAPSEAFF
TRBJ1-4,TRBV3-1/TRBV3-2,TRBD1,.,TGTGCCAGCAGCCAATGGAGGACAAGACTAAAGGGGGCTTATAATGAAAAACTGTTTTTT,CASSQWRTRLKGAYNEKLFF
TRBJ1-4,TRBV2,.,.,TGTGCCAGCAGTCACCCCGACGCGGTGATTAATGAAAAACTGTTTTTT,CASSHPDAVINEKLFF
TRBJ2-2,TRBV4-3,TRBD2,.,TGCGCCAGCAGCCAAGAGGCTGTGCGGGGGGGCCGCACCGGGGAGCTGTTTTTT,CASSQEAVRGGRTGELFF
TRBJ1-2,TRBV5-1,.,.,TGCGCCAGCAGCTTCGAGGGTAACAGCGTCTATGGCTACACCTTC,CASSFEGNSVYGYTF
TRBJ2-3,TRBV7-9,TRBD2,.,TGTGCCAGCAGCTTAGCCCTAACTAGCGGGGGGGCAAATACGCAGTATTTT,CASSLALTSGGANTQYF
TRBJ2-5,TRBV14,.,once,TGTGCCAGCAGCCAAGAGAGCTGGGGGCCCCAGTACTTC,CASSQESWGPQYF
TRBJ2-3,TRBV11-3,TRBD2,.,TGTGCCAGCAGCTTGGATAGCGGGGGGAAGGGCACAGATACGCAGTATTTT,CASSLDSGGKGTDTQYF
TRBJ1-5,TRBV4-1,TRBD1,.,TGCGCCAGCAGCCAGGGGACAGGGAACAATCAGCCCCAGCATTTT,CASSQGTGNNQPQHF
TRBJ2-7,TRBV3-1/TRBV3-2,.,.,TGTGCCAGCAGCCAGGCTCTGGACATCTCCTACGAGCAGTACTTC,CASSQALDISYEQYF
TRBJ1-1,TRBV5-4,TRBD1,few,TGTGCCAGCAGCCCCCGGACAGGGGAGGGCACTGAAGCTTTCTTT,CASSPRTGEGTEAFF
TRBJ2-1,TRBV27,.,.,TGTGCCAGCAGTTTATCGGCAACAGGGGCTTTCGGGAGTGAGCAGTTCTTC,CASSLSATGAFGSEQFF
TRBJ2-3,TRBV7-2,TRBD1,.,TGTGCCAGGACAGGGGGCCGCGGCACAGATACGCAGTATTTT,CARTGGRGTDTQYF
TRBJ1-2,TRBV18,.,few,TGTGCCAGCTCACCTGGTAGTAACTATGGCTACACCTTC,CASSPGSNYGYTF
TRBJ2-7,TRBV18,TRBD1,.,TGTGCCAGCTCACCAAAGACAGGGGGAAGGTACGAGCAGTACTTC,CASSPKTGGRYEQYF
TRBJ2-5,TRBV25-1,TRBD2,.,TGTGCCAGCAGTGGCCGGGGACTAGCGGAATCACAAGAGACCCAGTACTTC,CASSGRGLAESQETQYF
TRBJ2-7,TRBV13,.,.,TGTGCCAGCAGTCCTGGAGTGACCTACGAGCAGTACTTC,CASSPGVTYEQYF
TRBJ2-5,TRBV15,TRBD1,.,TGTGCCACCAGGCTTGACAGGGCTCAAGAGACCCAGTACTTC,CATRLDRAQETQYF
TRBJ1-5,TRBV7-9,.,.,TGTGCCAGCAGCTTAGAGACAAATAGCAATCAGCCCCAGCATTTT,CASSLETNSNQPQHF
TRBJ2-1,TRBV11-2,TRBD2,.,TGTGCCAGCAGCCCCTCGGGGCGGGGGGGCTTCAATGAGCAGTTCTTC,CASSPSGRGGFNEQFF